A single sample is the source of the 22 T cell receptor beta chains below, sequenced in a study of beta chain features in type 1 diabetes. Expressed TCRB transcripts were sequenced, since all the RNA that had been isolated was reverse transcribed. Only in-frame clones appear in the TCRdb table, and some are missing; sequencing was by immunoSEQ multiplex PCR. The sample lists some 410,000 clones; roughly an eighth were seen once. The sample was naive CD4+ T cells from blood. The receptors here all came from a woman aged 18 to 35 in good health.

The chain is built from TRBV10-3 and TRBJ2-5, with 7 bases fitting TRBD1. The germline V gene has CDR1 ENHRY and CDR2 SYGVKD. V shed 8 bases, J shed 3 bases, and the junction held 6 bases outside the gene matches. This CDR3 has 13 amino acids. The CDR3 sequence is CAIAITGEETQYF. The CDR3, as DNA: TGTGCCATCGCAATCACAGGGGAAGAGACCCAGTACTTC.

This chain links TRBV28 with TRBJ2-7, with D perhaps matching TRBD1 (6 bases). This CDR3 spans 15 amino acids. The germline gives CDR1 MDHEN, CDR2 SYDVKM. Trimming cost V 3 bases and J 1 base, with 13 bases left between them. In DNA, the CDR3 is TGTGCCAGCAGTTTGGCATCGACAGGATCCTACGAGCAGTACGTC. Translating it yields CASSLASTGSYEQYV.

This clone was detected only a few times. The chain links TRBV25-1 to TRBJ2-7; TRBD1 aligns across 7 bases. Germline CDR1 and CDR2: MGHDK and SYGVNS. The CDR3 is made up of 13 amino acids. V gave up 2 bases and J gave up 6 bases; unmatched junction bases: 4. The CDR3 nucleotides read TGTGCCAGCAGTGAAGAGGGGGCCCTCGAGCAGTACTTC. It is translated as CASSEEGALEQYF.

This clone appeared a few times. CDR3 in amino acids: CASSATGTGGYEQYF. CDR3 DNA sequence: TGTGCCAGCAGTGCAACCGGGACAGGGGGCTACGAGCAGTACTTC. The chain links TRBV25-1 to TRBJ2-7; 11 bases match TRBD1. The CDR3 totals 15 residues. After removal of 4 bases from V and 3 bases from J, the junction contained 5 bases not matched to a gene. Germline V gene lookup returns CDR1 MGHDK and CDR2 SYGVNS.

This clone has more than one count but fewer than ten. This chain connects TRBV19 to TRBJ2-2; D uncertain. Germline assignment: CDR1 LNHDA and CDR2 SQIVND (reference sequence). The CDR3 runs 14 residues. Trimming left V 3 bases short and J 3 bases short, with 8 bases between. The CDR3 DNA follows: TGTGCCAGTAGTATGTCCGACGACACCGGGGAGCTGTTTTTT. Protein: CASSMSDDTGELFF.

The chain uses TRBV6-5 and TRBJ2-5, with 8 bases lining up with TRBD1. The J segment lost 7 bases and the V segment lost 6 bases, leaving 4 bases of the junction unmatched. This CDR3 contains 12 residues. Germline CDR1 reads MNHEY; CDR2 reads SVGAGI. CDR3 sequence: CASSDRGGTQYF. As DNA, the CDR3 is TGTGCCAGCAGCGACAGGGGTGGGACCCAGTACTTC.

The rearrangement links TRBV18 to TRBJ1-6; 7 nucleotides match TRBD1. From germline, CDR1 is KGHSH and CDR2 LQKENI. This CDR3 region has 13 residues. V shed 5 bases, J shed 5 bases, and the junction held 0 bases outside the gene matches. In DNA form, the CDR3 reads TGTGCCAGCTCAACAGGGGATAATTCACCCCTCCACTTT. Protein: CASSTGDNSPLHF.

This chain joins TRBV18 and TRBJ1-4; tentative D call: TRBD1 (6 bases). V was pared by 2 bases and J by 5 bases, with 12 bases between. The CDR3 is 15 amino acids. Germline V lookup: CDR1 KGHSH, CDR2 LQKENI. The CDR3 loop reads CASSPGQGKNEKLFF. The CDR3 DNA is TGTGCCAGCTCACCAGGGCAGGGGAAGAATGAAAAACTGTTTTTT. Complete variable domain (other parts from reference TRBV18 and TRBJ1-4): NAGVMQNPRHLVRRRGQEARLRCSPMKGHSHVYWYRQLPEEGLKFMVYLQKENIIDESGMPKERFSAEFPKEGPSILRIQQVVRGDSAAYFCASSPGQGKNEKLFFGSGTQLSVL.

V usage is TRBV5-1 and J usage is TRBJ2-1; 10 bases agree with TRBD2. V lost 5 bases and J lost 0; bases outside the gene matches: 14. Germline V gene data show CDR1 as SGHRS and CDR2 as YFSETQ. This CDR3 has 19 residues. The CDR3 here is CASRGTGTSAAVSYNEQFF. CDR3 nucleotides: TGCGCCAGCAGAGGGACCGGGACTAGCGCTGCAGTCTCCTACAATGAGCAGTTCTTC. The whole variable domain, remainder taken from reference TRBV5-1 and TRBJ2-1, is KAGVTQTPRYLIKTRGQQVTLSCSPISGHRSVSWYQQTPGQGLQFLFEYFSETQRNKGNFPGRFSGRQFSNSRSEMNVSTLELGDSALYLCASRGTGTSAAVSYNEQFFGPGTRLTVL.

In its sample, this clone was seen a few times. The chain has TRBV7-2 and TRBJ1-3; D unclear. Germline loops: CDR1 SGHTA, CDR2 FQGNSA. This CDR3 region has 13 residues. V dropped 1 base and J dropped 2 bases, with 3 bases sitting between them. CDR3 amino acids: CASSLGPGNTIYF. The CDR3, as DNA: TGTGCCAGCAGCTTAGGACCTGGAAACACCATATATTTT. The variable domain in full, completed from reference TRBV7-2 and TRBJ1-3, reads GAGVSQSPSNKVTEKGKDVELRCDPISGHTALYWYRQSLGQGLEFLIYFQGNSAPDKSGLPSDRFSAERTGGSVSTLTIQRTQQEDSAVYLCASSLGPGNTIYFGEGSWLTVV.

This clone was observed a handful of times. V usage is TRBV30 and J usage is TRBJ1-3; the D is unclear. From germline, CDR1 is GTSNPN and CDR2 SVGIG (reference sequence). This CDR3 comprises 11 residues. Trimming removed 3 bases from V and 4 bases from J, with 4 bases in between. The CDR3 loop reads CAWRTGNTIYF. CDR3 nucleotide sequence: TGTGCCTGGAGAACGGGAAACACCATATATTTT. Together with reference TRBV30 and TRBJ1-3, the CDR3 gives the full variable domain: SQTIHQWPATLVQPVGSPLSLECTVEGTSNPNLYWYRQAAGRGLQLLFYSVGIGQISSEVPQNLSASRPQDRQFILSSKKLLLSDSGFYLCAWRTGNTIYFGEGSWLTVV.

Here the CDR3 reads CASSKDAGLRYEQYV. Written as DNA, the CDR3 is TGTGCCAGCAGCAAAGACGCGGGCCTCAGATACGAGCAGTACGTC. The gene calls are TRBV21-1 and TRBJ2-7; TRBD2 reflects the table's D call only, with no check against the DNA. TRBV21-1 is designated a pseudogene. The CDR3 covers 15 residues.

This clone was seen more than once but under ten times. This chain links TRBV7-3 with TRBJ2-3, with D tentatively TRBD1 (5 bases). The germline V gene has CDR1 SGHTA and CDR2 FQGTGA. The ends were cut back, 4 bases at V and 1 base at J, with 18 bases in the middle. CDR3 length: 17 residues. This CDR3 reads CASSSGPRVGGTDTQYF. The CDR3 DNA reads TGTGCCAGCAGCTCAGGCCCCAGGGTTGGCGGCACAGATACGCAGTATTTT. The full variable domain, with the rest looked up from reference TRBV7-3 and TRBJ2-3, is GAGVSQTPSNKVTEKGKYVELRCDPISGHTALYWYRQSLGQGPEFLIYFQGTGAADDSGLPNDRFFAVRPEGSVSTLKIQRTERGDSAVYLCASSSGPRVGGTDTQYFGPGTRLTVL.

The rearrangement joins TRBV7-2 to TRBJ2-2; D uncertain. Germline V lookup: CDR1 SGHTA, CDR2 FQGNSA. Trimming stripped 5 bases from V and 2 bases from J, with 18 bases between. The CDR3 loop spans 17 amino acids. The DNA of the CDR3 is TGTGCCAGCAGCCATGGTCCTATCGGAGCTAACACCGGGGAGCTGTTTTTT. Protein product: CASSHGPIGANTGELFF.

CDR3 amino acids: CASSPKRETFGELFF. CDR3 DNA: TGTGCCAGTAGTCCCAAGCGGGAGACGTTCGGGGAGCTGTTTTTT. The chain recombines TRBV19 with TRBJ2-2; 8 bases line up with TRBD2. The V segment lost 5 bases and the J segment 7 bases; nucleotides outside the gene matches: 9. This CDR3 has 15 amino acids. Germline loops: CDR1 LNHDA, CDR2 SQIVND (reference sequence).

The CDR3 loop reads CASSLTPTDTQYF. The CDR3 DNA follows: TGCGCCAGCAGCTTGACTCCCACAGATACGCAGTATTTT. The chain joins TRBV5-1 to TRBJ2-3; D gene unclear. Trimming pared 1 base from V and 2 bases from J, leaving 5 bases between. Germline CDR1 and CDR2: SGHRS and YFSETQ. The CDR3 is 13 residues long. Filled out from reference TRBV5-1 and TRBJ2-3, the complete variable domain reads KAGVTQTPRYLIKTRGQQVTLSCSPISGHRSVSWYQQTPGQGLQFLFEYFSETQRNKGNFPGRFSGRQFSNSRSEMNVSTLELGDSALYLCASSLTPTDTQYFGPGTRLTVL.

The chain has TRBV7-2 and TRBJ2-1; the D is unclear. The V end was cut by 2 bases, the J end by 0 bases, with 11 bases between. This CDR3 has 16 amino acids. The germline V gene encodes CDR1 SGHTA and CDR2 FQGNSA. DNA of the CDR3: TGTGCCAGCAGCTTATCCGGCTCAAGCTCCTACAATGAGCAGTTCTTC. The encoded protein is CASSLSGSSSYNEQFF. Supplemented by reference TRBV7-2 and TRBJ2-1, the full variable domain reads GAGVSQSPSNKVTEKGKDVELRCDPISGHTALYWYRQSLGQGLEFLIYFQGNSAPDKSGLPSDRFSAERTGGSVSTLTIQRTQQEDSAVYLCASSLSGSSSYNEQFFGPGTRLTVL.

This clone was seen more than once but under ten times. V and J are TRBV9 and TRBJ2-3; D call uncertain. The germline CDR1 and CDR2 sequences are SGDLS and YYNGEE. The CDR3 extends over 15 amino acids. V was clipped by 0 bases and J by 0 bases, with 8 bases between them. This CDR3 reads CASSVAVSSTDTQYF. The CDR3, as DNA: TGTGCCAGCAGCGTAGCGGTATCTAGCACAGATACGCAGTATTTT.

This chain joins TRBV29-1 and TRBJ1-4, with 8 bases identical to TRBD1. Germline V gene sequence: CDR1 SQVTM, CDR2 ANQGSEA. Trimming took 2 bases from V and 8 from J; bases not matched to a gene: 7. The CDR3 is 14 residues long. CDR3 nucleotides: TGCAGCGTTGAAAGTGGACAGGGTACGGAAAAACTGTTTTTT. Translating it yields CSVESGQGTEKLFF.

The rearrangement uses TRBV5-4 and TRBJ2-1; TRBD2 might be the D (6 bases). Trimming shortened V by 0 bases and J by 10 bases, and 14 bases separated the two germline ends. The CDR3 is made up of 14 amino acids. Germline assignment: CDR1 SGHNT and CDR2 YYREEE (reference sequence). Written as DNA, the CDR3 is TGTGCCAGCAGCTTGGAGGCTACGGGAGTAGAGCAGTTCTTC. This encodes CASSLEATGVEQFF. The variable domain in full, with the rest retrieved from reference TRBV5-4 and TRBJ2-1, is ETGVTQSPTHLIKTRGQQVTLRCSSQSGHNTVSWYQQALGQGPQFIFQYYREEENGRGNFPPRFSGLQFPNYSSELNVNALELDDSALYLCASSLEATGVEQFFGPGTRLTVL.

The V gene is TRBV15, the J gene TRBJ2-5; 9 bases line up with TRBD2. The ends lost 5 bases at V and 7 bases at J; junction bases unmatched: 14. CDR1 and CDR2 (germline): LNHNV, YYDKDF (reference sequence). This CDR3 has 16 amino acids. CDR3 nucleotide sequence: TGTGCCACCAGCCTGGGACTAGCTCCCCTGGGTGGGACCCAGTACTTC. It encodes CATSLGLAPLGGTQYF.

The chain links TRBV7-8 to TRBJ2-1; no definite D call. CDR3 length: 13 amino acids. Trimming took off 5 bases at V and 6 bases at J, with 11 bases between the two ends. Per germline, CDR1 SGHVS and CDR2 FQNEAQ. The CDR3 sequence is CASSPYLGNEQFF. The CDR3 DNA reads as TGTGCCAGCAGCCCCTACCTGGGCAATGAGCAGTTCTTC.